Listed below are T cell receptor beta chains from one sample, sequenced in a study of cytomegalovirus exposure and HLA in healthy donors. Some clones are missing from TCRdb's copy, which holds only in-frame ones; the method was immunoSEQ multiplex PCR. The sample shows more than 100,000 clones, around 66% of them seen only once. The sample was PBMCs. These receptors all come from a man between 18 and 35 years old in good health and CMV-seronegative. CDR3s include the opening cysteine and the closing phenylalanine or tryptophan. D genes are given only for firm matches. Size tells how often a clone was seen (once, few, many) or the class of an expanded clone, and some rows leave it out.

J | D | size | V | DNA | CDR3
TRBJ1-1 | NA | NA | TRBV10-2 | TGCGCCAGCAGGGAAGGGGTCCTGCTGAACACTGAAGCTTTCTTT | CASREGVLLNTEAFF
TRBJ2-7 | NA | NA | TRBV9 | TGTGCCAGCAGCCCTCGGACGGAGGTCTCCTACGAGCAGTACTTC | CASSPRTEVSYEQYF
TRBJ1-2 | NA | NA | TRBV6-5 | TGTGCCAGCAGTTACTCGGGTCAGGGAACTGGCTACACCTTC | CASSYSGQGTGYTF
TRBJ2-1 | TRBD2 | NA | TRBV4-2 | TGTGCCAGCAGCCAAGAGAGCGGGGGGGCATCACCTAAGCAGTTCTTC | CASSQESGGASPKQFF
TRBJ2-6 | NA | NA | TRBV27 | TGTGCCAGCAGACCAACGACAGGACCCCTGTTAACGTCTGGGGCCAACGTCCTGACTTTC | CASRPTTGPLLTSGANVLTF
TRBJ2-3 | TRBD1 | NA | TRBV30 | TGTGCCTGGAGGATGCGGGACAGGGCCTATAGGACAGATACGCAGTATTTT | CAWRMRDRAYRTDTQYF
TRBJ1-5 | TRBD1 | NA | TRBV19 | TGTGCCAGTAGTATAAGACAGGGGGCCGTTAGCAATCAGCCCCAGCATTTT | CASSIRQGAVSNQPQHF
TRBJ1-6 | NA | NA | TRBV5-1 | TGCGCCAGCAGCCCCGGGACAACTAATTCACCCCTCCACTTT | CASSPGTTNSPLHF
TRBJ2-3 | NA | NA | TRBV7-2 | TGTGCCAGCAGCGCCTATACAGGGTTCGATACGCAGTATTTT | CASSAYTGFDTQYF
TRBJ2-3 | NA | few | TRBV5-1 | TGCGCCAGCAGCCTGGGTGCGGGGGCCCCGGAGGGCACAGATACGCAGTATTTT | CASSLGAGAPEGTDTQYF
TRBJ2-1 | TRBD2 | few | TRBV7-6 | TGTGCCAGCAGCTTAGGGACTAGCGGGAGGAACAATGAGCAGTTCTTC | CASSLGTSGRNNEQFF
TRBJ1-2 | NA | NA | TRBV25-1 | TGTGCCAGCAGTGAATTGGGCGGCAGGAAACAGGGTGGCTACACCTTC | CASSELGGRKQGGYTF
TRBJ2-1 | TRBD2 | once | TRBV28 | TGTGCCAGCAGTTCCCGGACTAGCGGGAGTGGTGAGCAGTTCTTC | CASSSRTSGSGEQFF
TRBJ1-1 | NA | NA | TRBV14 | TGTGCCAGCTGGACGGGACACCGGAACACTGAAGCTTTCTTT | CASWTGHRNTEAFF